What follows is one TCR beta chain and its context. What antigen it recognizes has not been identified. One base away there is no much larger clone; base qualities are not given. The data are from a study of blood T cell repertoires in COVID-19 (dated by TCRdb to 2020 to 2022). Notes on the research overall: The collaborator samples originated in the United States, Italy and Spain and spanned the acute and convalescent phases of COVID-19. The prospective study material was composed of cDNA or gDNA derived from T cells, B-cell-depleted T cells, or PBMCs. Deeply sampled blood TCRbeta repertoires from subjects exposed to, actively infected with, or recovered from COVID-19 were included in the dataset. The repertoires were released in a freely available public database intended as a resource for research on the immune response to SARS-CoV-2. The samples were drawn from two sources: the first 160 participants of the ongoing ImmuneRACE study, and 950 to 1,500 subjects contributed by 6 global collaborators. A de-identified subject ID, COVID-19 status, age in years and sex were almost always included in the sample metadata. Where available, HLA class I and class II types were taken from metadata supplied by the sample provider and were not determined by assay-based typing.

General findings and caveats noted by the study authors: How much clinical and demographic metadata was included differed by source and by participant, and the metadata was provided uncurated.

One collaborating source in Seattle enrolled patients during active infection and followed them longitudinally through the course of disease. The collaborating institutions used their own protocols to collect whole blood in K2EDTA tubes. For TCRbeta analysis, collaborators shipped samples as frozen whole blood, isolated PBMCs, or DNA extracted from either of those sample types. TCRbeta CDR3 regions were amplified from genomic DNA using the immunoSEQ Assay, a bias-controlled multiplex PCR. From the authors' description of their analysis: The number of nucleated cells in each sample was estimated by amplification of reference gene primers within the assay. Sequence reads were collapsed and filtered to measure the absolute abundance of every unique TCRbeta CDR3 rearrangement. Productive Simpson clonality was computed per sample as the square root of Simpson's diversity index over productive rearrangements. TCRdb limited this immuneACCESS table to in-frame rearrangements with V and J called. A share of clones is missing; checked studies link under half to unresolved V genes, and the rest is unexplained. V and J calls and clone size are given by that table; D and trimming were obtained from the DNA. The sample includes 170,000 or so clones, with about 87% observed a single time. The ten top clones hold roughly an eighth of the sample.

The junction shows trimming of 7 bases on V and 2 bases on J, and the gene matches do not reach 6 bases of it. CDR1 and CDR2 are drawn from the germline V gene: MNHEY, SVGAGI. The CDR3 runs 14 residues from the cysteine to the phenylalanine. Only the CDR3 DNA stays, 42 bases, in frame from base 1. Specimen: peripheral blood. Recombination connected TRBV6-5 to TRBJ2-5; 8 central nucleotides agree with TRBD1. This sequence was found in a woman in her 70s with COVID-19, enrolled during active disease. CDR3 reads: CASKPGQVQETQYF. The DNA is as follows: TGTGCCAGCAAACCGGGACAGGTTCAAGAGACCCAGTACTTC.